These 21 T cell receptor beta chains were all obtained from the same sample, sequenced in a study of T-cell reconstitution after alpha-beta-depleted transplantation in children. The authors prepared the TCRbeta library with unique molecular identifiers. TCRdb re-called the PCR reads with MiXCR, one entry per CDR3 protein. The sample consists of roughly 76,000 distinct CDR3 sequences, roughly 10% of them appearing once. The input for sequencing was PBMCs, taken before TCRalphabeta/CD19-depleted stem cell transplant. The receptors were gathered from a boy aged 5-17 years with acute myeloid leukemia, due to receive a stem cell transplant.

This clonotype was detected a few times. V is TRBV18 and J is TRBJ1-1; 8 bases match TRBD1. The CDR3 consists of 15 residues. After removal of 3 bases from V and 1 base from J, the junction contained 4 bases not matched to a gene. The V gene's germline CDR1 is KGHSH and CDR2 LQKENI. CDR3 in amino acids: CASSPNTGGNTEAFF. The CDR3 DNA is TGTGCCAGCTCACCCAACACAGGGGGGAACACTGAAGCTTTCTTT. Full variable domain (remainder filled in from reference TRBV18 and TRBJ1-1): NAGVMQNPRHLVRRRGQEARLRCSPMKGHSHVYWYRQLPEEGLKFMVYLQKENIIDESGMPKERFSAEFPKEGPSILRIQQVVRGDSAAYFCASSPNTGGNTEAFFGQGTRLTVV.

This clonotype has a count of ten or more. The chain carries TRBV7-2 and TRBJ1-2; the D is unclear. Germline loops: CDR1 SGHTA, CDR2 FQGNSA. With 5 bases removed from V and 4 bases from J, the gap between germline ends came to 8 bases. The CDR3 has 12 amino acids. The CDR3 DNA follows: TGTGCCAGCAGCCCTCTGATCTATGGCTACACCTTC. As protein: CASSPLIYGYTF.

This clonotype was observed at least ten times. CDR3 nucleotide sequence: TGCGCCAGCAGCGGGCGGGGGCCGGAGCAGTTCTTC. Protein sequence: CASSGRGPEQFF. The chain employs TRBV4-1 and TRBJ2-1; tentatively, D is TRBD2 (7 bases). The CDR3 extends over 12 amino acids. CDR1 is MGHRA, CDR2 YSYEKL, per germline. V dropped 5 bases and J dropped 10 bases, with 12 bases sitting between them.

This clonotype occurred many times. V usage is TRBV6-5 and J usage is TRBJ2-7, with TRBD2 matching over 8 bases. Germline assignment: CDR1 MNHEY and CDR2 SVGAGI. J lost 7 bases, V lost 5 bases, and 13 bases had no gene match. This CDR3 comprises 15 residues. CDR3 nucleotides: TGTGCCAGCAGTACAAGACTAGCGAGGGGTAGGGAGCAGTACTTC. Encoded protein: CASSTRLARGREQYF.

This clonotype was recorded many times. This sequence joins TRBV7-8 and TRBJ1-4; 11 positions match TRBD1. The junction had 2 bases not matched to a gene; V was cut back by 0 bases and J by 5 bases. The CDR3 totals 16 residues. Germline V lookup: CDR1 SGHVS, CDR2 FQNEAQ. The CDR3 sequence: CASSLAGTGGNEKLFF. For the CDR3, the DNA is TGTGCCAGCAGCTTAGCCGGGACAGGGGGGAATGAAAAACTGTTTTTT.

In its sample, this clonotype was seen many times. This rearrangement joins TRBV10-3 to TRBJ2-2, with 7 bases fitting TRBD2. CDR1 is ENHRY, CDR2 SYGVKD, per germline. The CDR3 has 16 amino acids. The trim removed 3 bases at V and 3 bases at J, leaving 7 bases unmatched. In DNA form, the CDR3 reads TGTGCCATCAGTGATGGTGGGAGGGCCGACACCGGGGAGCTGTTTTTT. This codes for CAISDGGRADTGELFF.

This clonotype was seen at least ten times. The J gene is TRBJ1-1, the V gene TRBV20-1; 7 bases agree with TRBD1. V was clipped by 4 bases and J by 5 bases; unmatched bases: 16. Germline V gene lookup returns CDR1 DFQATT and CDR2 SNEGSKA (reference sequence). This CDR3 has 16 residues. CDR3 loop: CSATPSPRDRRTEAFF. CDR3 sequence (DNA): TGCAGTGCTACCCCCTCACCCCGGGACAGACGGACTGAAGCTTTCTTT.

The rearrangement links TRBV3-1 to TRBJ2-2; 7 bases fit TRBD1. This CDR3 region has 15 residues. CDR1 and CDR2 (germline): LGHDT, YNNKEL (reference sequence). The V and J ends lost 10 bases and 1 base, in that order; junction bases with no gene match: 9. The CDR3 sequence is CATCPRTGNTGELFF. CDR3 bases: TGTGCCACCTGCCCCCGGACAGGGAACACCGGGGAGCTGTTTTTT.

This clonotype was observed many times. The chain couples TRBV27 to TRBJ1-6, with no clear D. Trimming pared 8 bases from V and 10 bases from J, leaving 15 bases between. The CDR3 has 13 residues. Germline-derived CDR1 and CDR2 are MNHEY and SMNVEV (reference sequence). In nucleotides, the CDR3 is TGTGCCAGCGGACCTGCGGTAGGCTCACCCCTCCACTTT. The encoded protein is CASGPAVGSPLHF.

The sample holds many counts of this clonotype. The genes are TRBV7-2 and TRBJ2-4, with TRBD1 matching 8 bases. V lost 3 bases to trimming and J lost 3 bases; unmatched junction nucleotides: 10. The CDR3 covers 17 residues. The germline CDR1 and CDR2 sequences are SGHTA and FQGNSA. For the CDR3, the DNA is TGTGCCAGCAGCTTCATGACAGGGGCCGGAGGCAAAAACATTCAGTACTTC. This gives the protein CASSFMTGAGGKNIQYF.

This clonotype showed up many times. V usage is TRBV20-1 and J usage is TRBJ2-5; 7 nucleotides line up with TRBD1. This CDR3 has 12 amino acids. Losses at the gene ends were 6 bases for V and 4 bases for J; bases not matched to a gene: 5. From germline, CDR1 is DFQATT and CDR2 SNEGSKA (reference sequence). CDR3 protein: CSARGQGETQYF. In DNA form, the CDR3 reads TGCAGTGCAAGGGGGCAGGGAGAGACCCAGTACTTC.

V usage is TRBV18 and J usage is TRBJ1-1; D is possibly TRBD1 (5 bases). V lost 3 bases and J 2 bases, leaving 13 bases between the germline ends. This CDR3 contains 15 residues. Germline V gives CDR1 KGHSH, CDR2 LQKENI. Here the CDR3 DNA reads TGTGCCAGCTCACCCATCCCGGGACTTAACACTGAAGCTTTCTTT. Protein sequence: CASSPIPGLNTEAFF.

This clonotype was counted many times. The chain has TRBV5-5 and TRBJ2-3; D is perhaps TRBD1 or TRBD2 (6 bases each). V lost 3 bases and J 0 bases, leaving 11 bases between the germline ends. The CDR3 runs to 15 residues. Germline V lookup: CDR1 SGHKS, CDR2 YYEKEE (reference sequence). Written as DNA, the CDR3 is TGTGCCAGCAGCTGGGGGGCGGCTAGCACAGATACGCAGTATTTT. Protein sequence: CASSWGAASTDTQYF.

At least ten counts were recorded for this clonotype. This sequence joins TRBV7-2 and TRBJ2-3, with unresolved D. This CDR3 region has 15 residues. Germline V CDR1 and CDR2: SGHTA, FQGNSA. The V and J ends lost 1 base and 6 bases respectively, with 14 bases between them. For the CDR3, the DNA is TGTGCCAGCAGCTTAGGCACCGTTATAAAGGATACGCAGTATTTT. The encoded protein is CASSLGTVIKDTQYF.

This clonotype has ten or more counts. The V gene is TRBV28, the J gene TRBJ2-2; TRBD2 matches at 8 bases. J was trimmed by 4 bases and V by 4 bases; bases with no gene match: 11. The CDR3 is 17 residues long. Germline V gene sequence: CDR1 MDHEN, CDR2 SYDVKM. In nucleotides, the CDR3 is TGTGCCAGCAGTTCCCCCGGGGGGGGCTCCATCACCGGGGAGCTGTTTTTT. It yields the protein CASSSPGGGSITGELFF.

The table lists this clonotype with many counts. The chain uses TRBV20-1 and TRBJ2-4; a possible D gene is TRBD1 (6 bases). CDR3 length: 13 amino acids. V lost 5 bases, J lost 5 bases, and 13 bases lay in between. Germline V CDR1 and CDR2: DFQATT, SNEGSKA (reference sequence). CDR3 bases: TGCAGTGCTCTACAGGGATTCCAAAACATTCAGTACTTC. Its translation: CSALQGFQNIQYF.

In this sample, this clonotype turned up many times. V and J are TRBV5-1 and TRBJ1-4; TRBD1 matches at 7 bases. J was trimmed by 7 bases and V by 4 bases; bases with no gene match: 4. This CDR3 comprises 13 residues. CDR1 is SGHRS, CDR2 YFSETQ, per germline. CDR3 sequence reads: CASSGSGGEKLFF. The DNA of the CDR3 is TGCGCCAGCAGCGGATCAGGGGGTGAAAAACTGTTTTTT.

This sequence joins TRBV20-1 and TRBJ2-1, with 10 bases that match TRBD2. Unmatched junction bases numbered 5, after V lost 3 bases and J lost 9 bases. The germline V gene has CDR1 DFQATT and CDR2 SNEGSKA (reference sequence). The CDR3 runs 13 residues. The DNA for the CDR3 is TGCAGTGCTAGTAGCGGGGGGCCTTTTGAGCAGTTCTTC. This codes for CSASSGGPFEQFF.

This clonotype was found many times. The CDR3 sequence: CASSSRDRGSPLHF. The CDR3 DNA reads TGTGCCAGCAGCTCCCGGGACAGGGGATCACCCCTCCACTTT. The chain recombines TRBV7-2 with TRBJ1-6, with 10 bases fitting TRBD1. CDR1 and CDR2 from the germline V gene are SGHTA and FQGNSA. The CDR3 contains 14 residues. V was pared by 4 bases and J by 10 bases, with 4 bases of the junction left unmatched.

This clonotype was counted at least ten times. The chain carries TRBV15 and TRBJ2-6, with TRBD1 identical over 8 bases. The CDR3 is 17 amino acids. Germline lookup yields CDR1 LNHNV and CDR2 YYDKDF (reference sequence). The junction had 2 bases not matched to a gene; V was cut back by 1 base and J by 0 bases. The CDR3 bases are TGTGCCACCAGCAGAGTGACAGGGGTCTCTGGGGCCAACGTCCTGACTTTC. It specifies CATSRVTGVSGANVLTF.

The table lists this clonotype with many counts. The genes are TRBV4-2 and TRBJ2-3; possible D gene TRBD1, 6 bases. Trimming left V 3 bases short and J 2 bases short, with 12 bases between. Germline V lookup: CDR1 LGHNA, CDR2 YNFKEQ. The CDR3 sequence is 15 residues long. The CDR3 spells CASSQNQGITDTQYF. The CDR3 DNA is TGTGCCAGCAGCCAGAACCAGGGGATCACAGATACGCAGTATTTT.